The next 20 T cell receptor beta chains were all read from a single sample in a study of Tregs in tolerant kidney transplant recipients. The nonmyeloablative bone marrow transplants came from related graft donors, with transient mixed chimerism. Produced via immunoSEQ multiplex PCR; TCRdb's table is partial and in-frame only. The sample contains roughly 80,000 clones, about 91% of which appear only once. Here the sequenced sample was CD4+ T cells from blood (PBMCs), taken 24 months after the transplant. These TCRs come from a human patient who received a combined kidney and bone marrow transplant. Some T cells may arise from the graft donor.

Worth noting for this clone: Other nucleotide sequences in the sample specify the same CDR3. The chain is built from TRBV7-8 and TRBJ1-6, with D possibly TRBD1 on 5 matching bases. CDR3 size: 16 residues. Germline V gene lookup returns CDR1 SGHVS and CDR2 FQNEAQ. Trimming left V 3 bases short and J 7 bases short, with 16 bases between. CDR3 amino acids: CASSFPGAGQNSPLHF. The CDR3 DNA is TGTGCCAGCAGCTTCCCTGGGGCAGGGCAAAATTCACCCCTCCACTTT.

This clone was counted only a few times. The chain links TRBV4-3 to TRBJ2-7; D uncertain. CDR1 LGHNA and CDR2 YSLEER come from the germline V gene. There are 16 residues in the CDR3. The ends were cut back, 0 bases at V and 0 bases at J, with 12 bases in the middle. DNA of the CDR3: TGCGCCAGCAGCCAAGATAACAACAAGAACTCCTACGAGCAGTACTTC. It is translated as CASSQDNNKNSYEQYF.

V usage is TRBV6-5 and J usage is TRBJ1-6; D ambiguous. CDR1 is MNHEY and CDR2 is SVGAGI in the germline V gene. The ends were cut back, 6 bases at V and 9 bases at J, with 18 bases in the middle. The length of the CDR3 is 15 residues. The CDR3 loop is CASSLKASWSSPLHF. The CDR3 DNA is TGTGCCAGCAGCCTGAAGGCCTCCTGGAGTTCACCCCTCCACTTT.

This clone was found a few times. The gene calls are TRBV7-2 and TRBJ2-1; 9 bases map to TRBD2. The CDR3 is 18 residues long. Per the germline V gene, CDR1 is SGHTA and CDR2 is FQGNSA. With 5 bases clipped from V and 0 bases from J, the junction kept 11 bases outside the gene matches. The CDR3 coding sequence is TGTGCCAGCAGCCGCCGGGGTAGCGGGGGATTCTCCTACAATGAGCAGTTCTTC. This codes for CASSRRGSGGFSYNEQFF. Supplemented by reference TRBV7-2 and TRBJ2-1, the full variable domain reads GAGVSQSPSNKVTEKGKDVELRCDPISGHTALYWYRQSLGQGLEFLIYFQGNSAPDKSGLPSDRFSAERTGGSVSTLTIQRTQQEDSAVYLCASSRRGSGGFSYNEQFFGPGTRLTVL.

CDR3 amino acids: CASSASGSYEQYF. CDR3 bases: TGCGCCAGCAGCGCGTCGGGCTCCTACGAGCAGTACTTC. V gene TRBV5-1 combines with J gene TRBJ2-7; D is uncertain. V was pared by 4 bases and J by 0 bases, with 8 bases between. This CDR3 has 13 amino acids. Per germline, CDR1 SGHRS and CDR2 YFSETQ. The whole variable domain, remainder taken from reference TRBV5-1 and TRBJ2-7, is KAGVTQTPRYLIKTRGQQVTLSCSPISGHRSVSWYQQTPGQGLQFLFEYFSETQRNKGNFPGRFSGRQFSNSRSEMNVSTLELGDSALYLCASSASGSYEQYFGPGTRLTVT.

The chain recombines TRBV5-5 with TRBJ1-2, with TRBD1 as a possible D gene (5 bases). The CDR3 has 14 residues. V lost 0 bases and J lost 3, with 9 bases in between. CDR1 SGHKS and CDR2 YYEKEE come from the germline V gene (reference sequence). The CDR3 here is CASSLGPGDYGYTF. In DNA form, the CDR3 reads TGTGCCAGCAGCTTGGGGCCGGGGGACTATGGCTACACCTTC.

CDR3 bases: TGTGCCTGGGGCCGTCTTTATTACAATGAGCAGTTCTTC. As protein: CAWGRLYYNEQFF. The chain recombines TRBV30 with TRBJ2-1; D ambiguous. V lost 5 bases and J 4 bases, leaving 12 bases between the germline ends. Germline CDR1 GTSNPN, CDR2 SVGIG (reference sequence). The CDR3 runs 13 residues.

The V call is TRBV5-1, the J call TRBJ2-5; D is uncertain. With 4 bases removed from V and 2 bases from J, the gap between germline ends came to 3 bases. CDR1 and CDR2 (germline): SGHRS, YFSETQ. The CDR3 contains 11 residues. The CDR3 sequence: CASSLQETQYF. DNA of the CDR3: TGCGCCAGCAGCCTACAAGAGACCCAGTACTTC.

The chain uses TRBV7-8 and TRBJ1-3, with TRBD1 matching 8 bases. Per the germline V gene, CDR1 is SGHVS and CDR2 is FQNEAQ. The CDR3 consists of 14 residues. V dropped 5 bases and J dropped 6; count of bases not matched to a gene: 6. For the CDR3, the DNA is TGTGCCAGCAGCCTGCAGGGACAGGCAAACACCATATATTTT. It translates to CASSLQGQANTIYF.

The V gene is TRBV28, the J gene TRBJ2-2; 11 bases are a match to TRBD2. CDR1 MDHEN and CDR2 SYDVKM come from the germline V gene. V lost 4 bases and J lost 7; bases outside the gene matches: 8. CDR3 length equals 16 residues. The CDR3 protein is CASSYSGGDRDGELFF. The CDR3 coding sequence is TGTGCCAGCAGTTATAGCGGGGGGGATCGGGACGGGGAGCTGTTTTTT.

The chain couples TRBV9 to TRBJ1-3, with 7 nucleotides matching TRBD1. J was trimmed by 0 bases and V by 2 bases; bases with no gene match: 11. Germline loops: CDR1 SGDLS, CDR2 YYNGEE. CDR3 length equals 18 residues. The chain's CDR3 is CASSVTLQGPSSGNTIYF. The CDR3 region has the DNA TGTGCCAGCAGCGTTACCTTACAGGGGCCCTCCTCTGGAAACACCATATATTTT.

This chain links TRBV7-9 with TRBJ1-2; D is perhaps TRBD1 (5 bases). Trimming removed 0 bases from V and 0 bases from J, with 8 bases in between. The CDR3 covers 15 residues. CDR1 is SEHNR, CDR2 FQNEAQ, per germline (reference sequence). CDR3 sequence: CASSLASGPNYGYTF. The CDR3 bases are TGTGCCAGCAGCTTAGCGTCAGGGCCTAACTATGGCTACACCTTC.

The chain uses TRBV18 and TRBJ2-5; 8 positions match TRBD2. This CDR3 is built from 14 residues. CDR1 is KGHSH, CDR2 LQKENI, per germline. Trimming took 2 bases from V and 2 from J; bases not matched to a gene: 1. The CDR3 here is CASSPTSGQETQYF. The CDR3 bases are TGTGCCAGCTCACCAACTAGCGGACAAGAGACCCAGTACTTC.

The V call is TRBV10-3, the J call TRBJ1-2; 8 positions agree with TRBD1. CDR1 is ENHRY, CDR2 SYGVKD, per germline. The CDR3 totals 13 residues. The V segment lost 6 bases and the J segment 12 bases; nucleotides outside the gene matches: 12. The CDR3 sequence: CAIRSNIQGEDTF. CDR3 in DNA: TGTGCCATCAGGTCAAATATACAGGGGGAGGACACCTTC.

The chain links TRBV19 to TRBJ2-7; D not certain. This CDR3 comprises 15 residues. Between the trimmed V and J ends, which lost 3 bases and 2 bases, there was a span of 14 bases. Germline V gives CDR1 LNHDA, CDR2 SQIVND (reference sequence). The CDR3 nucleotides read TGTGCCAGTAGTATCAATTCAGCGTTACCCTACGAGCAGTACTTC. Translation gives CASSINSALPYEQYF.

The chain has TRBV19 and TRBJ1-2; tentatively, D is TRBD1 (6 bases). Trimming pared 1 base from V and 12 bases from J, leaving 12 bases between. From germline, CDR1 is LNHDA and CDR2 SQIVND (reference sequence). CDR3 length: 12 amino acids. CDR3 bases: TGTGCCAGTAGTATAGGGGGGCGGCCTCACACCTTC. This gives the protein CASSIGGRPHTF.

The V gene is TRBV7-3, the J gene TRBJ1-5, with D perhaps matching TRBD1 (5 bases). The germline CDR1 and CDR2 sequences are SGHTA and FQGTGA. The V and J ends lost 1 base and 2 bases respectively, with 12 bases between them. The CDR3 length is 16 residues. The CDR3 loop reads CASSLRFQGGNQPQHF. The CDR3 DNA reads as TGTGCCAGCAGCTTAAGGTTCCAGGGCGGCAATCAGCCCCAGCATTTT. Based on the CDR3 plus reference TRBV7-3 and TRBJ1-5, the full variable domain is GAGVSQTPSNKVTEKGKYVELRCDPISGHTALYWYRQSLGQGPEFLIYFQGTGAADDSGLPNDRFFAVRPEGSVSTLKIQRTERGDSAVYLCASSLRFQGGNQPQHFGDGTRLSIL.

The chain joins TRBV11-2 to TRBJ1-3, with D possibly being TRBD1 (6 bases). The CDR3 consists of 15 residues. Germline CDR1 is SGHAT and CDR2 is FQNNGV. Trimming removed 5 bases from V and 2 bases from J, with 13 bases in between. The CDR3 loop is CASSPQGGPGNTIYF. In DNA form, the CDR3 reads TGTGCCAGCAGCCCCCAAGGGGGACCTGGAAACACCATATATTTT.

The chain combines TRBV6-5 with TRBJ1-1, with D unclear. Germline lookup yields CDR1 MNHEY and CDR2 SVGAGI. The CDR3 is 13 amino acids. With 5 bases removed from V and 3 bases from J, the gap between germline ends came to 10 bases. The CDR3 region has the DNA TGTGCCAGCAGTAGATCAACAGACACTGAAGCTTTCTTT. This gives the protein CASSRSTDTEAFF.

This clone was recorded once. CDR3 sequence (DNA): TGTGCCAGCAGCTTAAGTCAGGGCGGTCAAGAGACCCAGTACTTC. It translates to CASSLSQGGQETQYF. V and J are TRBV7-2 and TRBJ2-5; TRBD1 might be the D (5 bases). The CDR3 is 15 amino acids. CDR1 and CDR2 from the germline V gene are SGHTA and FQGNSA. The V end lost 2 bases, the J end lost 2 bases, and 12 bases lay between the germline ends.